This passage covers 18 T cell receptor beta chains from one sample sequenced in a study of CD8 T cells in Susac syndrome. The RNA input was roughly 0.45 to 1 ug, and it was reverse transcribed with random hexamers. TCRdb analysed the immunoSEQ multiplex PCR reads with MiXCR anew, one entry per CDR3 protein. The sample holds roughly 140,000 distinct CDR3 sequences, 95% seen once. Sequencing was carried out using CD8+ T cells from PBMCs. Every receptor here comes from a human donor with multiple sclerosis.

The gene calls are TRBV2 and TRBJ2-2, with D perhaps TRBD1 or TRBD2 (5 bases each). V was shortened by 0 bases and J by 4 bases, with 12 bases between the two germline ends. The length of the CDR3 is 16 residues. Germline loops: CDR1 SNHLY, CDR2 FYNNEI. The CDR3 DNA reads TGTGCCAGCAGTGAAGCGCTTATGGGGGTCACCGGGGAGCTGTTTTTT. Amino acid sequence: CASSEALMGVTGELFF.

The chain combines TRBV21-1 with TRBJ2-1; TRBD1 reflects the table's D call only, with no check against the DNA. TRBV21-1 has pseudogene status. The CDR3 runs 15 residues. In DNA form, the CDR3 reads TGTGCCAGCGCCGACAGGGGGTATAGCTACAATGAGCAGTTCTTC. It is translated as CASADRGYSYNEQFF.

The chain links TRBV19 to TRBJ2-7; TRBD1 or TRBD2 may be the D gene (5 bases each). Per germline, CDR1 LNHDA and CDR2 SQIVND (reference sequence). Trimming stripped 3 bases from V and 6 bases from J, with 15 bases between. CDR3 length: 14 amino acids. CDR3 coding DNA: TGTGCCAGTAGTATTGGGGGTGCAGGTGGCGAGCAGTACTTC. It specifies CASSIGGAGGEQYF.

V and J are TRBV5-6 and TRBJ1-6; no clear D gene. CDR1 is SGHDT and CDR2 is YYEEEE in the germline V gene. This CDR3 has 14 amino acids. V dropped 4 bases and J dropped 9 bases, with 14 bases sitting between them. In nucleotides, the CDR3 is TGTGCCAGCAGCCTCACACAGAAGGGTTCACCCCTCCACTTT. As protein: CASSLTQKGSPLHF.

V and J are TRBV12-5 and TRBJ2-5; no clear D gene. Trimming shortened V by 1 base and J by 5 bases, and 5 bases separated the two germline ends. The CDR3 is 12 amino acids. The germline V gene encodes CDR1 LGHNT and CDR2 FRNRAP. CDR3 region: CASGLGSETQYF. As DNA, the CDR3 is TGTGCTAGTGGTTTGGGTTCGGAGACCCAGTACTTC.

The rearrangement links TRBV9 to TRBJ1-2; 12 bases fit TRBD1. CDR3 length equals 17 residues. The V gene's germline CDR1 is SGDLS and CDR2 YYNGEE. After removal of 7 bases from V and 5 bases from J, the junction contained 15 bases not matched to a gene. CDR3 sequence (DNA): TGTGCCAGCCGCCGGACAGCGGGACAGGGGGCAGAGTATGGCTACACCTTC. It codes for CASRRTAGQGAEYGYTF. Full variable domain (remainder filled in from reference TRBV9 and TRBJ1-2): DSGVTQTPKHLITATGQRVTLRCSPRSGDLSVYWYQQSLDQGLQFLIQYYNGEERAKGNILERFSAQQFPDLHSELNLSSLELGDSALYFCASRRTAGQGAEYGYTFGSGTRLTVV.

J is TRBJ2-1 and V is TRBV20-1; 9 bases are shared with TRBD1. CDR3 length equals 16 residues. Germline values: CDR1 DFQATT, CDR2 SNEGSKA (reference sequence). Trimming cost V 6 bases and J 4 bases; bases outside gene matches: 13. CDR3 region: CSAQNRDRVEYNEQFF. The CDR3 nucleotides read TGCAGTGCCCAAAACCGGGACAGGGTTGAATACAATGAGCAGTTCTTC.

The J gene is TRBJ1-5, the V gene TRBV7-9; a weak D match, TRBD1 (6 bases). Trimming left V 5 bases short and J 0 bases short, with 14 bases between. Germline V gene lookup returns CDR1 SEHNR and CDR2 FQNEAQ (reference sequence). This CDR3 contains 16 residues. The CDR3 sequence: CASSAYRASSNQPQHF. The CDR3 region has the DNA TGTGCCAGCAGCGCGTACAGGGCGAGTAGCAATCAGCCCCAGCATTTT.

CDR3 sequence: CAWTETFHYGYTF. The CDR3 DNA reads TGTGCCTGGACTGAGACTTTTCACTATGGCTACACCTTC. This chain joins TRBV30 and TRBJ1-2; D call uncertain. The CDR3 is 13 residues long. Trimming left V 4 bases short and J 3 bases short, with 12 bases between. The germline CDR1 and CDR2 sequences are GTSNPN and SVGIG (reference sequence).

The rearrangement uses TRBV9 and TRBJ2-5; the match to TRBD2 covers 14 bases. This CDR3 spans 18 amino acids. CDR1 is SGDLS, CDR2 YYNGEE, per germline. Trimming at V came to 2 bases and at J to 2 bases, leaving 8 bases not matched to a gene. DNA for the CDR3: TGTGCCAGCAGCGTGGAGGGACTAGCGGGGGCTCTACAAGAGACCCAGTACTTC. Its translation is CASSVEGLAGALQETQYF.

The genes are TRBV19 and TRBJ2-2; D call uncertain. CDR3 length: 14 residues. Germline V gene lookup returns CDR1 LNHDA and CDR2 SQIVND (reference sequence). V was pared by 0 bases and J by 6 bases, with 8 bases between. The CDR3: CASSIDTSSGELFF. CDR3 sequence (DNA): TGTGCCAGTAGTATAGATACCAGTTCCGGGGAGCTGTTTTTT.

V and J are TRBV3-1 and TRBJ2-1; TRBD1 aligns across 7 bases. Germline V gene data show CDR1 as LGHDT and CDR2 as YNNKEL (reference sequence). The V and J ends lost 3 bases and 9 bases, in that order; junction bases with no gene match: 14. This CDR3 has 16 amino acids. CDR3 residues: CASSQRRDSRRGEQFF. Here the CDR3 DNA reads TGTGCCAGCAGCCAGCGCCGGGACAGCCGGCGCGGTGAGCAGTTCTTC.

V gene TRBV3-1 combines with J gene TRBJ1-2; D not resolved. This CDR3 is built from 13 residues. Deletions cut 0 bases from V and 4 bases from J, with 6 bases between. Germline CDR1 is LGHDT and CDR2 is YNNKEL (reference sequence). CDR3 sequence: CASSQELPYGYTF. The CDR3, as DNA: TGTGCCAGCAGCCAAGAATTACCCTATGGCTACACCTTC.

The chain is built from TRBV20-1 and TRBJ2-7; 8 positions agree with TRBD1. This CDR3 is 12 amino acids long. Germline CDR1 and CDR2: DFQATT and SNEGSKA (reference sequence). CDR3 nucleotide sequence: TGCACCGCTAGGAGGACAGGGAACGAGCAGTACGTC. Amino acid sequence: CTARRTGNEQYV.

The CDR3 region is CASSQEGLIPPQHF. DNA for the CDR3: TGCGCCAGCAGCCAAGAAGGTTTAATCCCGCCCCAGCATTTT. V is TRBV4-1 and J is TRBJ1-5; D not certain. The CDR3 totals 14 residues. Germline V gene lookup returns CDR1 MGHRA and CDR2 YSYEKL. V dropped 0 bases and J dropped 9 bases, with 12 bases sitting between them.

This clonotype was seen once. The V and J genes are TRBV29-1 and TRBJ2-7; no clear D. The CDR3 is 12 residues long. Germline CDR1 SQVTM, CDR2 ANQGSEA. Trimming removed 2 bases at V and 2 bases at J, with 7 bases between. The CDR3 DNA reads as TGCAGCGTTGAACAGGCGACCTACGAGCAGTACTTC. Translating gives CSVEQATYEQYF.

The chain joins TRBV6-6 to TRBJ1-2; no firm D call. The CDR3 is 15 residues long. Germline-derived CDR1 and CDR2 are MNHNY and SVGAGI (reference sequence). V gave up 0 bases and J gave up 3 bases, with 11 bases separating them. In DNA, the CDR3 is TGTGCCAGCAGTTACTCGATTAGGGCAGACTATGGCTACACCTTC. This translates into CASSYSIRADYGYTF.

V is TRBV13 and J is TRBJ2-6; tentatively, D is TRBD1 or TRBD2 (6 bases each). V was shortened by 4 bases and J by 0 bases, with 16 bases between the two germline ends. CDR1 is PRHDT and CDR2 is FYEKMQ in the germline V gene (reference sequence). This CDR3 contains 18 residues. DNA for the CDR3: TGTGCCAGCAGCTATTGGGGGGCCCCCAGCTCTGGGGCCAACGTCCTGACTTTC. Translating gives CASSYWGAPSSGANVLTF.